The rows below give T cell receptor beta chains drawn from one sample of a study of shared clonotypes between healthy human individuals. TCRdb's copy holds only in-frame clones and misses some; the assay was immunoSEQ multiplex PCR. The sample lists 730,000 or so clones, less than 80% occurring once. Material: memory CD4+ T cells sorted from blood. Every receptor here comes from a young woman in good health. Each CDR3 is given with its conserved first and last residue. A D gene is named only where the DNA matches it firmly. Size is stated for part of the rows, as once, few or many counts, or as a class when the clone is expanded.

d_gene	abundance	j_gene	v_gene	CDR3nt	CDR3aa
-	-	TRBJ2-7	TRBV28	TGTGCCAGTCAACCGGGACGGGGCTACGAGCAGTACTTC	CASQPGRGYEQYF
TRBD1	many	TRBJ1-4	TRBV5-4	TGTGCCAGCAGCCCCGACAGGGGGGGTGAAAAACTGTTTTTT	CASSPDRGGEKLFF
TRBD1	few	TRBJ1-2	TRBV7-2	TGTGCCAGCAGCTTAGCGACAGGGACCTATGGCTACACCTTC	CASSLATGTYGYTF
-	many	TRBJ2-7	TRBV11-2	TGTGCCAGCAGCCTCATCGGGTTAGGGACCTACGAGCAGTACTTC	CASSLIGLGTYEQYF
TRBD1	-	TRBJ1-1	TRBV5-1	TGCGCCAGCAGCTTGGGGGACAGGGATTTACCTGAAGCTTTCTTT	CASSLGDRDLPEAFF
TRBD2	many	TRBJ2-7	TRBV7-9	TGTGCCAGCCAGGCGGGAGTCTACGAGCAGTACTTC	CASQAGVYEQYF
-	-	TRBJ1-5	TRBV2	TGTGCCAGCAGTGAACGTAGTCTGCAGCCCCAGCATTTT	CASSERSLQPQHF
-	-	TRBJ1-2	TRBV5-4	TGTGCCAGCAGCATTGGACGGGAGCCCTATGGCTACACCTTC	CASSIGREPYGYTF
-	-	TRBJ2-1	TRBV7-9	TGTGCCAGCAGCCCGATCGCCGGGGTCAGGAATGAGCAGTTCTTC	CASSPIAGVRNEQFF
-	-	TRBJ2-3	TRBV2	TGTGCCAGCAGTGAAGGTGACGGAGATACGCAGTATTTT	CASSEGDGDTQYF